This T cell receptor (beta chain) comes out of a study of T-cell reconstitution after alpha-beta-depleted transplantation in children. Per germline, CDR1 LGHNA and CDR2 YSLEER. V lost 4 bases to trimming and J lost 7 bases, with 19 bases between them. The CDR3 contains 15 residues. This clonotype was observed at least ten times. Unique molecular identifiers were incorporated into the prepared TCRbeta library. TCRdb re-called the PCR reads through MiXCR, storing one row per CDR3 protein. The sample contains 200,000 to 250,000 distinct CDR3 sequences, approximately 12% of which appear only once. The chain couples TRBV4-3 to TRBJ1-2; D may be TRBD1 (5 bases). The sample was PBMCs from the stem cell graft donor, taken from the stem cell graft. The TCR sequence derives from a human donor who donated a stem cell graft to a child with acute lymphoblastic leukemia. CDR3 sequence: CASSPVGRGSSGYTF. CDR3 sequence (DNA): TGCGCCAGCAGCCCGGTCGGGAGGGGCTCTTCTGGCTACACCTTC.